The 31 T cell receptor beta chains below all came from one sample that was sequenced in a study of T cells after yellow fever vaccination. TCRdb re-called the 5' RACE reads through MiXCR, storing one row per CDR3 protein. Among over 300,000 distinct CDR3 sequences, 4.1% were seen once, and the ten largest hold around 24%. Sequenced material: PBMCs, taken 5 days after the yellow fever booster vaccination. These receptors were obtained from a man between 18 and 29 years old who received the YFV17D yellow fever vaccine.

This clonotype was seen repeatedly, ten times or more. This chain connects TRBV11-2 to TRBJ1-1; D remains unclear. The CDR3 runs to 15 residues. V lost 4 bases and J 0 bases, leaving 12 bases between the germline ends. Germline CDR1 is SGHAT and CDR2 is FQNNGV. In nucleotides, the CDR3 is TGTGCCAGCAGCTCCAACGGGATGTTGAACACTGAAGCTTTCTTT. Translated, it gives CASSSNGMLNTEAFF.

The V gene is TRBV7-9, the J gene TRBJ1-6, with a weak D call TRBD1 (5 bases). CDR3 length: 18 amino acids. CDR1 is SEHNR, CDR2 FQNEAQ, per germline (reference sequence). V lost 6 bases to trimming and J lost 4 bases, with 22 bases between them. CDR3 sequence: CASSPRDLVYGYNSPLHF. DNA for the CDR3: TGTGCCAGCAGTCCCCGGGACCTCGTCTACGGGTATAATTCACCCCTCCACTTT.

V and J are TRBV7-9 and TRBJ1-1; D might be TRBD1 (6 bases). CDR1 and CDR2 (germline): SEHNR, FQNEAQ (reference sequence). V lost 6 bases and J lost 5, with 16 bases in between. The CDR3 consists of 14 residues. The DNA for the CDR3 is TGTGCCAGCAGACAGGGACAAGTGGGGACTGAAGCTTTCTTT. Amino acids: CASRQGQVGTEAFF. Combining the CDR3 with reference TRBV7-9 and TRBJ1-1 gives the whole variable domain DTGVSQNPRHKITKRGQNVTFRCDPISEHNRLYWYRQTLGQGPEFLTYFQNEAQLEKSRLLSDRFSAERPKGSFSTLEIQRTEQGDSAMYLCASRQGQVGTEAFFGQGTRLTVV.

This clonotype was seen ten or more times. The V call is TRBV7-9, the J call TRBJ1-2, with 9 nucleotides matching TRBD1. Germline loops: CDR1 SEHNR, CDR2 FQNEAQ (reference sequence). Losses at the gene ends were 5 bases for V and 3 bases for J; bases not matched to a gene: 4. The CDR3 length is 14 residues. CDR3 DNA sequence: TGTGCCAGCAGCCCTTGGGACAGGGACTATGGCTACACCTTC. Its protein product is CASSPWDRDYGYTF.

Only a few counts were recorded for this clonotype. The chain joins TRBV3-1 to TRBJ1-5; D remains unclear. V dropped 0 bases and J dropped 9 bases, with 9 bases sitting between them. Germline-derived CDR1 and CDR2 are LGHDT and YNNKEL (reference sequence). CDR3 size: 13 residues. The CDR3 region is CASSQEWSGPQHF. The CDR3 coding sequence is TGTGCCAGCAGCCAAGAATGGTCAGGGCCCCAGCATTTT.

The chain recombines TRBV6-1 with TRBJ2-7; 7 bases match TRBD1. CDR1 and CDR2 from the germline V gene are MNHNS and SASEGT. V lost 4 bases and J lost 2; bases outside the gene matches: 2. This CDR3 has 13 residues. CDR3 in DNA: TGTGCCAGCAGTGTTACAGGGGCCTACGAGCAGTACGTC. Translation gives CASSVTGAYEQYV.

In this sample, this clonotype turned up a few times. This chain links TRBV19 with TRBJ1-2; D gene ambiguous. This CDR3 comprises 14 residues. Trimming took 1 base from V and 4 from J, leaving 10 bases between them. The germline gives CDR1 LNHDA, CDR2 SQIVND (reference sequence). CDR3 sequence: CASSIGATFYGYTF. DNA for the CDR3: TGTGCCAGTAGTATAGGCGCCACCTTCTATGGCTACACCTTC.

This clonotype has at least ten counts. This chain connects TRBV18 to TRBJ2-3; possibly TRBD2 for D (5 bases). The CDR3 is 13 residues long. Germline V gene data show CDR1 as KGHSH and CDR2 as LQKENI. Trimming cost V 3 bases and J 5 bases, with 9 bases left between them. The CDR3 spells CASSPLSGDTQYF. In DNA, the CDR3 is TGTGCCAGCTCACCTTTAAGCGGAGATACGCAGTATTTT.

The chain links TRBV2 to TRBJ2-1; perhaps TRBD2 as D (5 bases). V gave up 6 bases and J gave up 0 bases, with 12 bases separating them. The CDR3 loop spans 15 amino acids. The germline gives CDR1 SNHLY, CDR2 FYNNEI. CDR3: CASRQRLLSYNEQFF. The CDR3 nucleotides are TGTGCCAGCAGACAGCGGTTACTCTCCTACAATGAGCAGTTCTTC.

This clonotype was seen repeatedly, ten times or more. V is TRBV12-3 or TRBV12-4 and J is TRBJ1-5; perhaps TRBD1 as D (5 bases). Trimming removed 5 bases at V and 2 bases at J, with 13 bases between. The CDR3 has 15 residues. The CDR3 region is CASSVLGEGNQPQHF. As DNA, the CDR3 is TGTGCCAGCAGTGTTCTAGGGGAGGGCAATCAGCCCCAGCATTTT.

The chain combines TRBV6-6 with TRBJ1-4, with TRBD1 matching over 8 bases. CDR3 length: 14 amino acids. Per the germline V gene, CDR1 is MNHNY and CDR2 is SVGAGI (reference sequence). V dropped 5 bases and J dropped 5; count of bases not matched to a gene: 4. This CDR3 is CASSRTGLNEKLFF. The CDR3 nucleotides read TGTGCCAGCAGTCGGACAGGGTTAAATGAAAAACTGTTTTTT.

This clonotype was seen a few times. The CDR3 bases are TGCAGTGTTAGGCCTGAGCAGTTCTTC. This codes for CSVRPEQFF. The chain combines TRBV20-1 with TRBJ2-1, with D unclear. Trimming cost V 7 bases and J 9 bases, with 7 bases left between them. Per germline, CDR1 DFQATT and CDR2 SNEGSKA (reference sequence). The CDR3 spans 9 residues.

The chain is built from TRBV11-2 and TRBJ2-1; TRBD2 aligns across 9 bases. With V trimmed by 11 bases and J by 6 bases, 11 bases remained unmatched. Germline CDR1 reads SGHAT; CDR2 reads FQNNGV. There are 14 residues in the CDR3. The CDR3: CAGKAGGTFNEQFF. CDR3 in DNA: TGTGCCGGTAAAGCGGGGGGCACCTTCAATGAGCAGTTCTTC.

This clonotype has just a few counts. The genes are TRBV4-2 and TRBJ1-1; TRBD1 is a possible D gene (5 bases). The length of the CDR3 is 17 residues. CDR1 is LGHNA, CDR2 YNFKEQ, per germline. The V end lost 0 bases, the J end lost 2 bases, and 16 bases lay between the germline ends. CDR3 sequence reads: CASSQELSSRGNTEAFF. The CDR3 coding sequence is TGTGCCAGCAGCCAAGAATTGAGTTCTAGGGGTAACACTGAAGCTTTCTTT.

The chain employs TRBV6-6 and TRBJ2-5; no clear D gene. The V gene's germline CDR1 is MNHNY and CDR2 SVGAGI (reference sequence). This CDR3 comprises 15 residues. Trimming shortened V by 0 bases and J by 5 bases, and 13 bases separated the two germline ends. The CDR3 here is CASSYSFAPQETQYF. CDR3 in DNA: TGTGCCAGCAGTTACTCGTTCGCACCCCAGGAGACCCAGTACTTC.

The sample holds many counts of this clonotype. The chain uses TRBV5-5 and TRBJ2-5, with 9 bases matching TRBD1. This CDR3 spans 16 amino acids. CDR1 and CDR2 from the germline V gene are SGHKS and YYEKEE (reference sequence). Germline trimming cut 2 bases from V and 5 bases from J; bases unmatched to any gene: 10. The chain's CDR3 is CASSLNRGHDEETQYF. For the CDR3, the DNA is TGTGCCAGCAGCTTAAACAGGGGGCACGATGAGGAGACCCAGTACTTC.

The chain carries TRBV5-1 and TRBJ2-5, with D unclear. Deletions cut 7 bases from V and 4 bases from J, with 11 bases between. This CDR3 is 12 amino acids long. Germline V gene lookup returns CDR1 SGHRS and CDR2 YFSETQ. CDR3 loop: CASGDPGETQYF. CDR3 coding DNA: TGCGCCAGCGGCGACCCAGGAGAGACCCAGTACTTC.

This clonotype was seen a handful of times. J is TRBJ1-5 and V is TRBV7-2; 7 positions match TRBD1. Unmatched junction bases numbered 16, after V lost 1 base and J lost 1 base. Germline V gene sequence: CDR1 SGHTA, CDR2 FQGNSA. The CDR3 runs 20 residues. In DNA form, the CDR3 reads TGTGCCAGCAGCTTAGTTAATGACAGGGTAGTTTTTGAGAGCAATCAGCCCCAGCATTTT. Translation gives CASSLVNDRVVFESNQPQHF.

V gene TRBV20-1 combines with J gene TRBJ1-5; D unresolved. Trimming cost V 6 bases and J 6 bases, with 18 bases left between them. CDR1 is DFQATT and CDR2 is SNEGSKA in the germline V gene (reference sequence). The CDR3 totals 14 residues. Written as DNA, the CDR3 is TGCAGTGCCAAGGGTTGGCGGGTTGGTCAGCCCCAGCATTTT. As protein: CSAKGWRVGQPQHF.

This clonotype was seen a few times. This chain connects TRBV7-2 to TRBJ1-5; D is perhaps TRBD1 (5 bases). The V and J ends lost 1 base and 0 bases respectively, with 7 bases between them. CDR1 and CDR2 from the germline V gene are SGHTA and FQGNSA. The CDR3 length is 15 residues. The CDR3: CASSLGQYSNQPQHF. The CDR3, as DNA: TGTGCCAGCAGCTTAGGACAGTATAGCAATCAGCCCCAGCATTTT.

This clonotype was counted between two and nine times. CDR3 protein: CATSRDLAYTDTQYF. The CDR3 coding sequence is TGTGCCACCAGCAGAGACTTGGCCTACACAGATACGCAGTATTTT. V and J are TRBV15 and TRBJ2-3; no firm D call. Germline V gives CDR1 LNHNV, CDR2 YYDKDF (reference sequence). The CDR3 covers 15 residues. Trimming pared 0 bases from V and 2 bases from J, leaving 9 bases between.

The sample holds many counts of this clonotype. J is TRBJ2-5 and V is TRBV5-1; D remains unclear. Germline V gene lookup returns CDR1 SGHRS and CDR2 YFSETQ. With 7 bases removed from V and 4 bases from J, the gap between germline ends came to 14 bases. This CDR3 spans 13 amino acids. The CDR3 region is CASSDLDGETQYF. The CDR3 DNA is TGCGCCAGCTCGGATCTCGACGGAGAGACCCAGTACTTC. Full variable domain (outside the CDR3, taken from reference TRBV5-1 and TRBJ2-5): KAGVTQTPRYLIKTRGQQVTLSCSPISGHRSVSWYQQTPGQGLQFLFEYFSETQRNKGNFPGRFSGRQFSNSRSEMNVSTLELGDSALYLCASSDLDGETQYFGPGTRLLVL.

This chain joins TRBV21-1 and TRBJ1-6; the table's D call of TRBD1 was not tested on the DNA. TRBV21-1 is a pseudogene. CDR3 length: 13 amino acids. This chain's CDR3 is CASTVGKNSPLHF. CDR3 nucleotide sequence: TGTGCCAGCACAGTCGGGAAAAATTCACCCCTCCACTTT.

The V and J genes are TRBV20-1 and TRBJ1-5, with TRBD1 matching over 7 bases. Germline assignment: CDR1 DFQATT and CDR2 SNEGSKA (reference sequence). The CDR3 length is 14 residues. The V and J ends lost 2 bases and 2 bases, in that order; junction bases with no gene match: 3. CDR3 coding DNA: TGCAGTGCTAGACCCGGACAGGGCAATCAGCCCCAGCATTTT. Translated: CSARPGQGNQPQHF.

This clonotype was picked up many times. This chain connects TRBV6-5 to TRBJ2-5, with 9 bases matching TRBD2. Unmatched junction bases numbered 4, after V lost 1 base and J lost 4 bases. Germline-derived CDR1 and CDR2 are MNHEY and SVGAGI. The CDR3 spans 15 residues. The CDR3 coding sequence is TGTGCCAGCAGTTACTGGCGGGGGGGAGGAGAGACCCAGTACTTC. This encodes CASSYWRGGGETQYF.

CDR3 sequence (DNA): TGTGCCAGCAGCTCGGGCGGACGGCACATCTATGGCTACACCTTC. The encoded protein is CASSSGGRHIYGYTF. The rearrangement joins TRBV7-2 to TRBJ1-2; D uncertain. The V end was cut by 4 bases, the J end by 4 bases, with 16 bases between. The CDR3 has 15 amino acids. Germline loops: CDR1 SGHTA, CDR2 FQGNSA.

This clonotype was seen repeatedly, ten times or more. The gene calls are TRBV5-4 and TRBJ1-3; D uncertain. Trimming shortened V by 0 bases and J by 7 bases, and 20 bases separated the two germline ends. The CDR3 has 17 amino acids. From germline, CDR1 is SGHNT and CDR2 YYREEE (reference sequence). In DNA form, the CDR3 reads TGTGCCAGCAGCTTGGCCCCTGCGGGAGGTGGAAGGAACACCATATATTTT. It specifies CASSLAPAGGGRNTIYF.

The rearrangement joins TRBV19 to TRBJ2-1; D is unclear. The CDR3 loop spans 14 amino acids. Germline V lookup: CDR1 LNHDA, CDR2 SQIVND (reference sequence). Trimming shortened V by 3 bases and J by 5 bases, and 11 bases separated the two germline ends. CDR3 protein: CASSIQGWNNEQFF. As DNA, the CDR3 is TGTGCCAGTAGTATTCAAGGGTGGAACAATGAGCAGTTCTTC. The full variable domain, in which reference TRBV19 and TRBJ2-1 provide the parts outside the CDR3, is DGGITQSPKYLFRKEGQNVTLSCEQNLNHDAMYWYRQDPGQGLRLIYYSQIVNDFQKGDIAEGYSVSREKKESFPLTVTSAQKNPTAFYLCASSIQGWNNEQFFGPGTRLTVL.

The sample holds a few counts of this clonotype. The DNA for the CDR3 is TGTGCCAGCAGTTACGTGGCAGGGAATATCGACGAGCAGTACTTC. Its protein product is CASSYVAGNIDEQYF. The chain recombines TRBV6-5 with TRBJ2-7; maybe TRBD1 (5 bases). Looked up from germline, CDR1 is MNHEY and CDR2 is SVGAGI. The CDR3 has 15 amino acids. V dropped 2 bases and J dropped 5 bases, with 16 bases sitting between them.

In its sample, this clonotype was seen a few times. This chain links TRBV18 with TRBJ2-3; 10 nucleotides match TRBD1. This CDR3 has 14 residues. Germline values: CDR1 KGHSH, CDR2 LQKENI. J gave up 4 bases and V 6 bases, and 4 bases lay outside the gene matches. The CDR3 sequence: CASSVGTGADTQYF. In DNA, the CDR3 is TGTGCCAGCTCCGTAGGGACAGGGGCAGATACGCAGTATTTT.

This clonotype was counted many times. The gene calls are TRBV5-1 and TRBJ2-5, with 9 bases identical to TRBD2. Germline CDR1 reads SGHRS; CDR2 reads YFSETQ. This CDR3 has 15 residues. J lost 4 bases, V lost 3 bases, and 7 bases had no gene match. The CDR3 region is CASSSSGGSLETQYF. The CDR3 DNA reads TGCGCCAGCAGCTCGAGCGGGGGGTCGCTAGAGACCCAGTACTTC.